The clone carrying this T cell receptor beta chain was picked up many times. TCRdb recomputed calls from the 5' RACE reads with MiXCR, one row per CDR3 protein. Here the sample spans roughly 25,000 distinct CDR3 sequences, 9.5% to 15% being singletons. Trimming took off 3 bases at V and 2 bases at J, with 15 bases between the two ends. This CDR3 region has 15 residues. CDR1 SGDLS and CDR2 YYNGEE come from the germline V gene. Time point denoted: sample taken at primary tumor resection. Whole RNA from tumor, nontumor lung or frozen PBMC was sequenced unsorted. These data come from a study of spatial heterogeneity in lung cancer. For the study at large: Fewer alpha-chain than beta-chain sequences were consistently detected.

The V and J genes are TRBV9 and TRBJ2-7; possible D gene TRBD1, 6 bases. The TCR was taken from a female donor with early-stage non-small cell lung cancer. Sequencing used PBMCs, obtained at surgery. CDR3 region: CASSAAGTHPYEQYF. The CDR3 DNA follows: TGTGCCAGCAGCGCCGCCGGGACACATCCCTACGAGCAGTACTTC.